A selection of T cell receptor beta chains follows, all from one sample in a study of T cells in Graves' hyperthyroidism and ophthalmopathy. TCRdb independently ran MiXCR on the multiplex PCR reads; one entry per CDR3 protein. Of roughly 200,000 distinct CDR3 sequences detected, 17% appear once; the ten largest clones hold around 48%. The sample was blood. All receptors derive from a woman aged 45-65 years with Graves' hyperthyroidism. Each CDR3 is given with its conserved first and last residue. D genes are given only for firm matches. Clone size is stated in some rows and not others, as once, few, many or a class when expanded.

clone_size	d_call	j_call	v_call	cdr3_aa	cdr3_nt
.	.	TRBJ2-1	TRBV20-1	CSARDRVAKTYNEQFF	TGCAGTGCTAGAGATCGGGTGGCTAAGACCTACAATGAGCAGTTCTTC
many	.	TRBJ2-7	TRBV6-2/TRBV6-3	CASQERGGTTYEQYF	TGTGCCAGCCAAGAACGCGGCGGAACCACCTACGAGCAGTACTTC
many	.	TRBJ2-7	TRBV7-9	CASSLVMGPGLSYEQYF	TGTGCCAGCAGCTTAGTGATGGGGCCAGGTTTATCCTACGAGCAGTACTTC
.	TRBD1	TRBJ2-7	TRBV4-1	CASSQTTGQGPSYEQYF	TGCGCCAGCAGCCAGACGACGGGACAGGGGCCTTCCTACGAGCAGTACTTC
few	.	TRBJ1-6	TRBV28	CASRLGLGRNSPLHF	TGTGCCAGCAGGTTAGGACTGGGCAGGAATTCACCCCTCCACTTT
many	.	TRBJ2-7	TRBV7-8	CASSLSNTASYEQYF	TGTGCCAGCAGCTTAAGTAACACAGCCTCCTACGAGCAGTACTTC
many	.	TRBJ1-2	TRBV5-6	CASSLSQGLRGYTF	TGTGCCAGCAGCTTGTCTCAGGGCCTTCGTGGCTACACCTTC
few	.	TRBJ2-3	TRBV5-1	CASSLGRPPDTQYF	TGCGCCAGCAGCTTGGGACGGCCCCCAGATACGCAGTATTTT
many	.	TRBJ2-5	TRBV20-1	CSALGGIGTQYF	TGCAGTGCCCTAGGCGGTATAGGGACCCAGTACTTC
few	TRBD2	TRBJ2-1	TRBV6-2/TRBV6-3	CASSRGGYNEQFF	TGTGCCAGCAGCCGGGGGGGATACAATGAGCAGTTCTTC
many	TRBD2	TRBJ2-3	TRBV20-1	CSARGDSGRARRTDTQYF	TGCAGTGCTAGGGGTGATAGCGGGAGGGCCAGAAGGACAGATACGCAGTATTTT
many	TRBD2	TRBJ2-7	TRBV6-1	CASSEESSGSYEQYF	TGTGCCAGCAGTGAGGAGAGTAGCGGGAGCTACGAGCAGTACTTC
many	.	TRBJ2-7	TRBV5-1	CASGSGAGVWYEQYF	TGCGCCAGCGGAAGCGGGGCAGGGGTCTGGTACGAGCAGTACTTC
.	TRBD1	TRBJ2-5	TRBV27	CASSSKTGTGGETQYF	TGTGCCAGCAGTTCAAAAACCGGGACAGGGGGAGAGACCCAGTACTTC
.	TRBD2	TRBJ2-1	TRBV3-1	CASRQALAGASYNEQFF	TGTGCCAGCAGACAAGCCCTAGCGGGAGCGTCCTACAATGAGCAGTTCTTC
.	TRBD2	TRBJ2-2	TRBV2	CASQGGRAPGELFF	TGTGCCAGCCAGGGCGGGAGGGCCCCCGGGGAGCTGTTTTTT
few	.	TRBJ1-6	TRBV12-3/TRBV12-4	CASSLYLGGNSPLHF	TGTGCCAGCAGTTTATATCTGGGGGGGAATTCACCCCTCCACTTT
many	.	TRBJ2-2	TRBV11-3	CASSPPTGPAGELFF	TGTGCCAGCAGCCCGCCCACAGGGCCGGCCGGGGAGCTGTTTTTT
.	.	TRBJ1-1	TRBV29-1	CSPRLRRNTEAFF	TGCAGCCCCCGGCTTAGGAGGAACACTGAAGCTTTCTTT
.	.	TRBJ2-1	TRBV11-2	CASSFPGGTVKQFF	TGTGCCAGCAGCTTCCCCGGTGGGACGGTAAAGCAGTTCTTC
.	TRBD2	TRBJ2-5	TRBV7-2	CASSNSGSGRETQYF	TGTGCCAGCAGCAATAGCGGGAGCGGTCGGGAGACCCAGTACTTC
.	TRBD2	TRBJ2-1	TRBV7-7	CASSFSPLAGKNSYNGQFF	TGTGCTAGCAGCTTTAGCCCCCTAGCGGGAAAAAACTCCTACAATGGGCAGTTCTTC
.	TRBD2	TRBJ2-7	TRBV7-9	CASVQRGVDEQYF	TGTGCCAGCGTACAGCGGGGGGTCGACGAGCAGTACTTC
many	.	TRBJ1-2	TRBV2	CASSGRRDSGYTF	TGTGCCAGCAGTGGTAGGAGGGATTCGGGCTACACCTTC
many	TRBD1	TRBJ1-4	TRBV6-1	CASIPGGVIEKLFF	TGTGCCAGCATTCCAGGGGGCGTGATTGAAAAACTGTTTTTT
many	.	TRBJ2-7	TRBV9	CASSVGSGASYEQYF	TGTGCCAGCAGCGTAGGGTCAGGGGCCTCCTACGAGCAGTACTTC
many	.	TRBJ2-5	TRBV30	CAWSPGGLGQETQYF	TGTGCCTGGAGCCCAGGGGGGCTAGGGCAAGAGACCCAGTACTTC
.	.	TRBJ2-3	TRBV14	CASSHLEGGGTDTQYF	TGTGCCAGCAGCCATCTCGAGGGCGGGGGCACAGATACGCAGTATTTT
many	.	TRBJ2-7	TRBV27	CASNGGPGEQYF	TGTGCCAGCAATGGGGGGCCCGGTGAGCAGTACTTC
many	.	TRBJ2-3	TRBV15	CATKLGRSDTQYF	TGTGCCACAAAGCTAGGGAGGTCAGATACGCAGTATTTT
many	.	TRBJ1-4	TRBV20-1	CSAIQATNEKLFF	TGCAGTGCTATCCAGGCAACTAATGAAAAACTGTTTTTT
many	.	TRBJ2-5	TRBV2	CASSEFGEATQYF	TGTGCCAGCAGTGAATTTGGCGAAGCGACCCAGTACTTC
many	TRBD2	TRBJ2-7	TRBV12-3/TRBV12-4	CASRTGTSISEQYF	TGTGCCAGCAGAACCGGGACTAGTATAAGCGAGCAGTACTTC
many	TRBD1	TRBJ2-7	TRBV27	CASRDREGAYEQYF	TGTGCCAGCCGGGACAGGGAGGGGGCCTACGAGCAGTACTTC
many	.	TRBJ1-2	TRBV2	CASNPYNGYTF	TGTGCCAGCAACCCGTACAATGGCTACACCTTC
.	TRBD2	TRBJ2-3	TRBV10-3	CAIQPREGDTQYF	TGTGCCATCCAACCCAGGGAGGGAGATACGCAGTATTTT
.	.	TRBJ2-2	TRBV30	CAWSHAGGDTGELFF	TGTGCCTGGAGTCACGCAGGGGGGGACACCGGGGAGCTGTTTTTT
few	.	TRBJ1-1	TRBV29-1	CSAYPFGGSTEAFF	TGCAGCGCTTACCCGTTCGGAGGGAGTACTGAAGCTTTCTTT
few	.	TRBJ2-2	TRBV27	CASSLRTVTGELFF	TGTGCCAGCAGTTTAAGGACAGTAACCGGGGAGCTGTTTTTT
.	TRBD2	TRBJ2-3	TRBV28	CASTLSGGPSTDTQYF	TGTGCCAGCACCTTGTCGGGGGGGCCTAGCACAGATACGCAGTATTTT
.	.	TRBJ1-6	TRBV12-3/TRBV12-4	CVGARGNSPLHF	TGCGTGGGGGCGCGGGGGAATTCACCCCTCCACTTT
many	TRBD1	TRBJ1-2	TRBV12-5	CASGLSSTGHYGYTF	TGTGCTAGTGGTTTGTCTTCGACAGGGCACTATGGCTACACCTTC
.	TRBD2	TRBJ2-1	TRBV3-1	CASSGEREGYNEQFF	TGTGCCAGCAGCGGTGAGCGGGAGGGTTACAATGAGCAGTTCTTC
many	TRBD2	TRBJ2-5	TRBV5-4	CASSISGIETQYF	TGTGCCAGCAGTATTAGCGGGATAGAGACCCAGTACTTC
many	TRBD1	TRBJ1-4	TRBV3-1	CASSQRTGRNEKLFF	TGTGCCAGCAGCCAACGGACAGGGCGAAATGAAAAACTGTTTTTT
.	TRBD1	TRBJ2-7	TRBV7-9	CASSHPWDREYEQYF	TGTGCCAGCAGCCACCCGTGGGACAGGGAGTACGAGCAGTACTTC
many	TRBD2	TRBJ2-3	TRBV15	CATSKGTSGTDTQYF	TGTGCCACCAGCAAAGGGACTAGCGGCACAGATACGCAGTATTTT
few	.	TRBJ1-2	TRBV29-1	CSVEEGFGGYGYTF	TGCAGCGTTGAGGAGGGATTTGGTGGCTATGGCTACACCTTC
few	.	TRBJ1-5	TRBV20-1	CSAVTSYNQPQHF	TGCAGTGCGGTGACCAGTTACAATCAGCCCCAGCATTTT
.	.	TRBJ2-3	TRBV30	CAWSKDSTDTQYF	TGTGCCTGGAGTAAGGACAGCACAGATACGCAGTATTTT
many	TRBD1	TRBJ1-6	TRBV2	CASSGQGRDSPLHF	TGTGCCAGCAGTGGACAGGGAAGGGATTCACCCCTCCACTTT
.	.	TRBJ2-2	TRBV7-9	CASSFSGTGELFF	TGTGCCAGCAGCTTCTCCGGTACCGGGGAGCTGTTTTTT